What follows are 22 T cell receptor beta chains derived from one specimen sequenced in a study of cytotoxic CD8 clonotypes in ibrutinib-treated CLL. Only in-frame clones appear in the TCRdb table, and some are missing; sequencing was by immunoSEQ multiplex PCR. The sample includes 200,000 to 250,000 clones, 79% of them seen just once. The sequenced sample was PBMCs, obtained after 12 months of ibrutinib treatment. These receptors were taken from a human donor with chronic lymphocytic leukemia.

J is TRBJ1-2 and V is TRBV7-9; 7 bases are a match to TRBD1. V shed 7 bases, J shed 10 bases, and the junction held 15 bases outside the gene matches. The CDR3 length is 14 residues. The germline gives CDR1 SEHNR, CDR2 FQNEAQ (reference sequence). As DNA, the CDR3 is TGTGCCAGCAACCTAGGACAGGACGCCTCGTCCTACACCTTC. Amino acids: CASNLGQDASSYTF.

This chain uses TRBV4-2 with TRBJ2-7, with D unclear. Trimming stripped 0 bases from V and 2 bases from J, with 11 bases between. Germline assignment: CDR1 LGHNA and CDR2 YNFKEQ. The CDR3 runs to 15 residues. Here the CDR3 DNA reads TGTGCCAGCAGCCAAGACCTTAAGACCACCTACGAGCAGTACTTC. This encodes CASSQDLKTTYEQYF.

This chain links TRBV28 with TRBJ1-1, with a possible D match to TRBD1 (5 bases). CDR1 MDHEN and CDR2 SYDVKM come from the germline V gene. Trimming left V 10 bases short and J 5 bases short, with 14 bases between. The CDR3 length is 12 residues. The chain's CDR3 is CATRLGRTEAFF. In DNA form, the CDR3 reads TGTGCCACCCGTTTGGGGCGGACTGAAGCTTTCTTT.

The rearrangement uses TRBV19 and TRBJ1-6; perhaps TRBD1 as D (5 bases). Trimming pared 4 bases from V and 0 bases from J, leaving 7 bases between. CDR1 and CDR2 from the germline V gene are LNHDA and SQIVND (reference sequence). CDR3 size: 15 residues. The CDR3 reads CASSTGGSYNSPLHF. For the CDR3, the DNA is TGTGCCAGTAGTACTGGGGGCTCCTATAATTCACCCCTCCACTTT.

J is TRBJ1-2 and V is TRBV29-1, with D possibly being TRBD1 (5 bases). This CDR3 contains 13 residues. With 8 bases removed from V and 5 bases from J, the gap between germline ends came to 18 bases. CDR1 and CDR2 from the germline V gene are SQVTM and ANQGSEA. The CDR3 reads CSTAGTLGYGYTF. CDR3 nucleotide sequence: TGCAGCACCGCCGGGACCTTGGGATATGGCTACACCTTC.

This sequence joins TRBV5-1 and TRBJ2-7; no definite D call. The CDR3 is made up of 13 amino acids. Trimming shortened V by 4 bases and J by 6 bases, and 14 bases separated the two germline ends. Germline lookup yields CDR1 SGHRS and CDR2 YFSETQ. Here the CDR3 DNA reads TGCGCCAGCAGCCCCCCCGACTTCCCCGAGCAGTACTTC. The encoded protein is CASSPPDFPEQYF.

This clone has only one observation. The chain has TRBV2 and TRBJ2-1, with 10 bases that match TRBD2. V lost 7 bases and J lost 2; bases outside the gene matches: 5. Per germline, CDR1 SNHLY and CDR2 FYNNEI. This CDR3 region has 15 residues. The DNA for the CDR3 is TGTGCCAGCACCGAGACTAGCGGGCCCTACAATGAGCAGTTCTTC. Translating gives CASTETSGPYNEQFF.

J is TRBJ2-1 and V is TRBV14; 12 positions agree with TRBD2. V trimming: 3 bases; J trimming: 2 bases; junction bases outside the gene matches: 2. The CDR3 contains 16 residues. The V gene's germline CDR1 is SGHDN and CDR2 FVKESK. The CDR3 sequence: CASSHGLAGPYNEQFF. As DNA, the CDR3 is TGTGCCAGCAGCCACGGACTAGCGGGGCCCTACAATGAGCAGTTCTTC.

In DNA form, the CDR3 reads TGTGCCAGTACCCTATCGGACAGGGGGCCTTCTGAAAAACTGTTTTTT. It codes for CASTLSDRGPSEKLFF. V gene TRBV19 combines with J gene TRBJ1-4, with 11 bases that match TRBD1. Germline V CDR1 and CDR2: LNHDA, SQIVND (reference sequence). The J segment lost 7 bases and the V segment lost 7 bases, leaving 11 bases of the junction unmatched. The CDR3 totals 16 residues.

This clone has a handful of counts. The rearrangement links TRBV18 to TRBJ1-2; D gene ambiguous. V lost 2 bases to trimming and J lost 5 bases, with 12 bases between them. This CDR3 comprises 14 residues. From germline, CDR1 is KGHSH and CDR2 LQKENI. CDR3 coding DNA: TGTGCCAGCTCACCATCCGGGGAGGGATATGGCTACACCTTC. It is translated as CASSPSGEGYGYTF.

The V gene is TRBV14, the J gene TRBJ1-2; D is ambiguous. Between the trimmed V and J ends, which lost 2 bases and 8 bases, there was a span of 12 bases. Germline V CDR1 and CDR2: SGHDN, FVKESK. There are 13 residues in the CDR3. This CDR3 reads CASSQSWTGGYTF. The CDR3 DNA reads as TGTGCCAGCAGCCAATCATGGACGGGAGGCTACACCTTC.

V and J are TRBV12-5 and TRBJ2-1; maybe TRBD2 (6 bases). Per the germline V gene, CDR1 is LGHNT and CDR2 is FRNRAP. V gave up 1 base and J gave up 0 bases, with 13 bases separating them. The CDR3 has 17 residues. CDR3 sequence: CASGLGVGTSSYNEQFF. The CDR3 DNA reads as TGTGCTAGTGGTTTGGGGGTCGGGACTTCCTCCTACAATGAGCAGTTCTTC.

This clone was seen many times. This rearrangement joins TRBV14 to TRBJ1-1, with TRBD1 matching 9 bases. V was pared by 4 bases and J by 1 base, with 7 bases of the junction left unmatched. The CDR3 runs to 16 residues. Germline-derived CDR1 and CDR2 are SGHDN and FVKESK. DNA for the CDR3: TGTGCCAGCAGCCCTCGGGACAGGGTGAGGAACACTGAAGCTTTCTTT. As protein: CASSPRDRVRNTEAFF.

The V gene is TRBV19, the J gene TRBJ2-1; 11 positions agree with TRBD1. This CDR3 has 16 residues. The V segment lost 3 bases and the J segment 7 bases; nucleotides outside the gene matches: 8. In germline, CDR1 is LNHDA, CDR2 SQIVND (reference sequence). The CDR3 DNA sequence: TGTGCCAGTAGTATGGGCGGACAGGGGGCTGGTAATGAGCAGTTCTTC. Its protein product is CASSMGGQGAGNEQFF.

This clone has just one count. The DNA of the CDR3 is TGTGCCAGCAGCCAAGATGGAGTACTAGCGGGGGGGCCGAACACCGGGGAGCTGTTTTTT. It codes for CASSQDGVLAGGPNTGELFF. The chain couples TRBV4-2 to TRBJ2-2, with TRBD2 identical over 13 bases. The CDR3 covers 20 residues. V trimming: 0 bases; J trimming: 0 bases; junction bases outside the gene matches: 7. CDR1 and CDR2 (germline): LGHNA, YNFKEQ.

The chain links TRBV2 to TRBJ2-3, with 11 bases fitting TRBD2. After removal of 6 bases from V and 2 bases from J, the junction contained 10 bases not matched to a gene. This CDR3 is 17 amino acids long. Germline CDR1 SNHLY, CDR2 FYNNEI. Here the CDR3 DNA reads TGTGCCAGCAGATGGGGGGGGACTAGCGGTTCCACAGATACGCAGTATTTT. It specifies CASRWGGTSGSTDTQYF.

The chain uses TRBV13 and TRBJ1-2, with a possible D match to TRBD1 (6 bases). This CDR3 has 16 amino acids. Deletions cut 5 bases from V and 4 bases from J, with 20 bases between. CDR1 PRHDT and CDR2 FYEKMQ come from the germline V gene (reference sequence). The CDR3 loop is CASSVNLQTGLYGYTF. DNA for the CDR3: TGTGCCAGCAGCGTAAATCTTCAAACAGGGCTCTATGGCTACACCTTC.

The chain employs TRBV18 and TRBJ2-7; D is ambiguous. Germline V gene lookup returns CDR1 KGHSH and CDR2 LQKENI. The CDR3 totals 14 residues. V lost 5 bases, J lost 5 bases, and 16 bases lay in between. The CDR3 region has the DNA TGTGCCAGCTCAACTGGAGCCACCGAAAACGAGCAGTACTTC. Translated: CASSTGATENEQYF.

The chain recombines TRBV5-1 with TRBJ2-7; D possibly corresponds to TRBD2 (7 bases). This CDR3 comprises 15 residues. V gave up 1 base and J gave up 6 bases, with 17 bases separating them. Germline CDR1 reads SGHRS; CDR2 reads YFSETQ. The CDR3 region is CASSLTGFGGSEQYF. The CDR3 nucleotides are TGCGCCAGCAGCTTGACAGGGTTCGGCGGGAGCGAGCAGTACTTC.

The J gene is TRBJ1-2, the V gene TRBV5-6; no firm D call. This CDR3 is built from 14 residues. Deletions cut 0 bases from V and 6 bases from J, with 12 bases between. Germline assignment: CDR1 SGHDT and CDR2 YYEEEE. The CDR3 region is CASSLASQRDGYTF. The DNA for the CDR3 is TGTGCCAGCAGCTTGGCCTCGCAGAGAGATGGCTACACCTTC.

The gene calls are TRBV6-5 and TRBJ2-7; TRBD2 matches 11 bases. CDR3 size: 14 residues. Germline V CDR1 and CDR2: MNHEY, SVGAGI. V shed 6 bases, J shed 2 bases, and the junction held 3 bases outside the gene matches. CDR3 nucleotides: TGTGCCAGCAGGGTAGCGGGGGGGCCCTACGAGCAGTACTTC. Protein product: CASRVAGGPYEQYF.

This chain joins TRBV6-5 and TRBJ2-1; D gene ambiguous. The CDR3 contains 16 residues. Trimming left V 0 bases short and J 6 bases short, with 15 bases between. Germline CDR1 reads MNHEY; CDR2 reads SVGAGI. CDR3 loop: CASSYSRLAYTNEQFF. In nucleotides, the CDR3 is TGTGCCAGCAGTTACTCGAGATTAGCTTACACCAATGAGCAGTTCTTC.